A single sample gave rise to the 19 T cell receptor beta chains below, sequenced in a study of blood T cells in healthy people across ages. A second PCR, run for roughly 7 to 11 cycles, used a sample-barcoded 5' primer plus a J-beta primer mix. TCRdb re-called the 5' RACE reads with MiXCR, one entry per CDR3 protein. The table includes roughly 2 million distinct CDR3 sequences, roughly 49% detected once. Input material: blood. Receptors originate from a woman between 40 and 55 years old in good health.

The sample holds a few counts of this clonotype. This chain connects TRBV10-3 to TRBJ1-2, with 8 bases lining up with TRBD1. The ends lost 2 bases at V and 4 bases at J; junction bases unmatched: 6. Germline V gives CDR1 ENHRY, CDR2 SYGVKD. The CDR3 is made up of 15 amino acids. This CDR3 reads CAISEIDRGIYGYTF. CDR3 DNA sequence: TGTGCCATCAGTGAGATTGACAGGGGAATCTATGGCTACACCTTC.

On this clonotype: One junction end disagrees with the germline gene, perhaps due to a read error. This chain uses TRBV7-2 with TRBJ2-7, with TRBD2 as a possible D gene (6 bases). The germline CDR1 and CDR2 sequences are SGHTA and FQGNSA. This CDR3 region has 15 residues. In DNA form, the CDR3 reads TGTGCCAGCAGCTTATCGGGCGGGATGACCTACGGGCAGTACTTC. This gives the protein CASSLSGGMTYGQYF.

Only one count was recorded for this clonotype. The gene calls are TRBV5-1 and TRBJ2-3, with no clear D. The ends were cut back, 5 bases at V and 2 bases at J, with 18 bases in the middle. The CDR3 sequence is 16 residues long. The germline V gene has CDR1 SGHRS and CDR2 YFSETQ. CDR3 amino acids: CASRPRPAGSTDTQYF. For the CDR3, the DNA is TGCGCCAGCAGGCCCCGGCCGGCAGGATCCACAGATACGCAGTATTTT.

The chain is built from TRBV12-3 or TRBV12-4 and TRBJ2-3, with D perhaps assigned TRBD1 or TRBD2 (5 bases each). V shed 7 bases and J shed 2 bases, with 13 bases lying between them. The CDR3 has 14 residues. The CDR3 sequence: CASNEPGTTDTQYF. The CDR3 coding sequence is TGTGCCAGCAACGAACCAGGGACCACAGATACGCAGTATTTT.

This clonotype was seen a few times. The chain carries TRBV7-9 and TRBJ1-1; D is possibly TRBD1 (6 bases). Germline-derived CDR1 and CDR2 are SEHNR and FQNEAQ (reference sequence). The V end lost 3 bases, the J end lost 9 bases, and 20 bases lay between the germline ends. This CDR3 comprises 15 residues. The CDR3 loop is CASSFGPGAVGKAFF. The CDR3 nucleotides are TGTGCCAGCAGCTTTGGTCCGGGGGCTGTGGGAAAAGCTTTCTTT.

The J gene is TRBJ2-5, the V gene TRBV7-6; D is unresolved. This CDR3 is 13 amino acids long. The germline V gene encodes CDR1 SGHVS and CDR2 FNYEAQ. Trimming stripped 3 bases from V and 5 bases from J, with 10 bases between. CDR3 region: CASSLSHPETQYF. In DNA, the CDR3 is TGTGCCAGCAGCTTGTCCCACCCGGAGACCCAGTACTTC.

This clonotype was observed a handful of times. The chain employs TRBV7-6 and TRBJ2-3; 11 bases match TRBD1. This CDR3 region has 18 residues. The germline V gene encodes CDR1 SGHVS and CDR2 FNYEAQ. The V gene end was trimmed by 5 bases and the J gene end by 4 bases; junction bases not matched to a gene: 14. CDR3 nucleotide sequence: TGTGCCAGCAGCCTACGCCCCGGGACAGGGGGTCCGGCAGATACGCAGTATTTT. Translated: CASSLRPGTGGPADTQYF.

CDR3 DNA sequence: TGTGCCAGCTCACCTAGGGAAGGAGACACAGATACGCAGTATTTT. Translated: CASSPREGDTDTQYF. The chain combines TRBV18 with TRBJ2-3; D remains ambiguous. Germline CDR1 is KGHSH and CDR2 is LQKENI. CDR3 length: 15 amino acids. Between the trimmed V and J ends, which lost 3 bases and 2 bases, there was a span of 12 bases.

This chain links TRBV4-1 with TRBJ2-3; 9 bases map to TRBD2. J was trimmed by 5 bases and V by 2 bases; bases with no gene match: 14. This CDR3 is 18 amino acids long. Germline lookup yields CDR1 MGHRA and CDR2 YSYEKL. The CDR3 reads CASSQPTPAGGHVDTQYF. CDR3 in DNA: TGCGCCAGCAGCCAACCCACTCCGGCGGGGGGGCACGTAGATACGCAGTATTTT.

The chain has TRBV20-1 and TRBJ1-1, with D possibly matching TRBD1 (6 bases). Germline V lookup: CDR1 DFQATT, CDR2 SNEGSKA (reference sequence). The CDR3 loop spans 13 amino acids. V was clipped by 6 bases and J by 1 base, with 12 bases between them. The CDR3 sequence: CSASTGSNTEAFF. DNA of the CDR3: TGCAGTGCCTCGACAGGCTCGAACACTGAAGCTTTCTTT.

The rearrangement joins TRBV20-1 to TRBJ1-5; D ambiguous. There are 13 residues in the CDR3. Trimming took off 6 bases at V and 3 bases at J, with 12 bases between the two ends. The V gene's germline CDR1 is DFQATT and CDR2 SNEGSKA (reference sequence). The CDR3 nucleotides are TGCAGTGCCAGATCCCTTGACAATCAGCCCCAGCATTTT. Translated, it gives CSARSLDNQPQHF.

This sequence joins TRBV6-2 or TRBV6-3 and TRBJ2-5; D unresolved. The CDR3 has 12 amino acids. CDR1 and CDR2 from the germline V gene are MNHEY and SVGEGT. V lost 0 bases, J lost 7 bases, and 6 bases lay in between. In DNA, the CDR3 is TGTGCCAGCAGTTACTCGTTCGGGACCCAGTACTTC. This gives the protein CASSYSFGTQYF.

The V gene is TRBV14, the J gene TRBJ1-6; D gene uncertain. V lost 1 base to trimming and J lost 1 base, with 8 bases between them. The CDR3 runs to 16 residues. Per germline, CDR1 SGHDN and CDR2 FVKESK. The CDR3 DNA reads as TGTGCCAGCAGCCAAGGGTTGCGTTCCTATAATTCACCCCTCCACTTT. This codes for CASSQGLRSYNSPLHF. The full variable domain, rest sourced from reference TRBV14 and TRBJ1-6, is EAGVTQFPSHSVIEKGQTVTLRCDPISGHDNLYWYRRVMGKEIKFLLHFVKESKQDESGMPNNRFLAERTGGTYSTLKVQPAELEDSGVYFCASSQGLRSYNSPLHFGNGTRLTVT.

This clonotype was seen more than once but under ten times. The chain joins TRBV9 to TRBJ2-1, with D perhaps TRBD2 (5 bases). Germline lookup yields CDR1 SGDLS and CDR2 YYNGEE. Trimming took off 0 bases at V and 4 bases at J, with 14 bases between the two ends. This CDR3 spans 16 amino acids. The CDR3: CASSVVVGAGYNEQFF. As DNA, the CDR3 is TGTGCCAGCAGCGTAGTGGTGGGAGCAGGTTACAATGAGCAGTTCTTC.

This clonotype was recorded a few times. The chain uses TRBV11-1 and TRBJ2-1; D is possibly TRBD1 (6 bases). CDR1 SGHAT and CDR2 FQDESV come from the germline V gene (reference sequence). V was pared by 5 bases and J by 7 bases, with 18 bases between. The CDR3 runs to 15 residues. The CDR3 DNA reads TGTGCCAGCAGCCCAAGGACCAGCAGGGGAAATGAGCAGTTCTTC. Its protein is CASSPRTSRGNEQFF.

This chain links TRBV5-1 with TRBJ2-6, with D possibly called TRBD1 or TRBD2 (5 bases each). Germline assignment: CDR1 SGHRS and CDR2 YFSETQ. Trimming pared 2 bases from V and 0 bases from J, leaving 12 bases between. The CDR3 is 17 amino acids. CDR3 sequence reads: CASSLDPGPSGANVLTF. CDR3 nucleotide sequence: TGCGCCAGCAGCTTAGATCCGGGACCCTCTGGGGCCAACGTCCTGACTTTC.

The chain uses TRBV7-2 and TRBJ1-1; no firm D call. Germline-derived CDR1 and CDR2 are SGHTA and FQGNSA. V was cut by 1 base and J by 0 bases, with 12 bases left in between. The CDR3 has 16 amino acids. The CDR3: CASSLETPLLNTEAFF. CDR3 DNA: TGTGCCAGCAGCTTAGAGACACCACTCTTGAACACTGAAGCTTTCTTT.

This clonotype came up a few times. This chain joins TRBV7-6 and TRBJ2-7; maybe TRBD1 (6 bases). The germline V gene has CDR1 SGHVS and CDR2 FNYEAQ. This CDR3 has 18 amino acids. V was clipped by 5 bases and J by 3 bases, with 26 bases between them. For the CDR3, the DNA is TGTGCCAGCAGCCGGGGTACAGGGAGCAAGTCGAACCGCTACGAGCAGTACTTC. It translates to CASSRGTGSKSNRYEQYF.

This clonotype was found a few times. V usage is TRBV4-1 and J usage is TRBJ2-5, with 10 bases that match TRBD1. CDR3 length equals 15 residues. Per germline, CDR1 MGHRA and CDR2 YSYEKL. V shed 3 bases, J shed 5 bases, and the junction held 6 bases outside the gene matches. The DNA for the CDR3 is TGCGCCAGCAGCCATCCCGGACAGGGGGGCGAGACCCAGTACTTC. It specifies CASSHPGQGGETQYF.